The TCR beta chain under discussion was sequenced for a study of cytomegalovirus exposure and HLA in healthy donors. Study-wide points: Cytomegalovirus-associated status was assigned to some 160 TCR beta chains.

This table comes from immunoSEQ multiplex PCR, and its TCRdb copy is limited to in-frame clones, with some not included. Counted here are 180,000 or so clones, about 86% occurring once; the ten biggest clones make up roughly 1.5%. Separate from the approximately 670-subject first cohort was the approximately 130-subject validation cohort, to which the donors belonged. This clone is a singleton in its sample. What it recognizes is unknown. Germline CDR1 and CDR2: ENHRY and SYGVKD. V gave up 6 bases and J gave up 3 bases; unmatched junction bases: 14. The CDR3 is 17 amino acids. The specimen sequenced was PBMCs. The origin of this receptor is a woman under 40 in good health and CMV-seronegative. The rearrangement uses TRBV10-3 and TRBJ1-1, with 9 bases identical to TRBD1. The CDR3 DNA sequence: TGTGCCATCAGACCGGGACAGGGAAGGTGGGGGGACACTGAAGCTTTCTTT. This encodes CAIRPGQGRWGDTEAFF.